The TCR beta chain described here comes from a study of shared clonotypes between healthy human individuals. Background on the study: Each donor's CD4 naive and CD4 memory cells filled three plates apiece, CD8 naive two, and CD8 memory one. Whole-study results and caveats: Sampling covered nothing but blood. Tissue TCR repertoires likely differ from those found in blood.

Germline loops: CDR1 MDHEN, CDR2 SYDVKM. With 5 bases removed from V and 8 bases from J, the gap between germline ends came to 13 bases. The CDR3 is 13 residues long. This clone has only one observation. What it recognizes is unknown. Researchers ran the assay at a deep level. The protocol was immunoSEQ multiplex PCR, while the TCRdb copy is restricted to in-frame clones and leaves out a portion. The sample consists of around 550,000 clones, almost 97% of them appearing once. This receptor was taken from a woman in her thirties in good health. The sample taken for sequencing was naive CD4+ T cells sorted from blood. The sample's subset: CD45RA+ positively selected. The chain is built from TRBV28 and TRBJ2-1; the D gene is possibly TRBD2 (6 bases). This CDR3 reads CASSVQRAHEQFF. The CDR3 DNA reads as TGTGCCAGCAGTGTCCAGCGGGCCCATGAGCAGTTCTTC.